Following are 7 T cell receptor beta chains from one sample sequenced in a study of blood T cells in healthy people across ages. PCR was performed a second time for roughly 7 to 12 cycles using a sample-barcoded 5' primer and a J-beta primer mix. A single record per CDR3 protein comes from TCRdb applying MiXCR to the 5' RACE reads. The table lists approximately 810,000 distinct CDR3 sequences, 25% to 35% of them singletons. What was sequenced was blood. Every receptor here comes from a woman older than 75 in good health.

This clonotype occurred a few times. The chain has TRBV6-1 and TRBJ2-3, with 7 bases identical to TRBD1. This CDR3 has 18 residues. After removal of 8 bases from V and 0 bases from J, the junction contained 17 bases not matched to a gene. CDR1 and CDR2 (germline): MNHNS, SASEGT. Here the CDR3 reads CASRASHRGRTSTDTQYF. In DNA form, the CDR3 reads TGTGCCAGCCGTGCGTCCCACAGGGGCCGGACTAGCACAGATACGCAGTATTTT.

The rearrangement joins TRBV5-1 to TRBJ1-1; no firm D call. This CDR3 is built from 13 residues. V lost 4 bases and J lost 0, with 7 bases in between. From germline, CDR1 is SGHRS and CDR2 YFSETQ. In DNA, the CDR3 is TGCGCCAGCAGCGCCGACCTGAACACTGAAGCTTTCTTT. This gives the protein CASSADLNTEAFF.

This clonotype was detected many times. The chain joins TRBV6-5 to TRBJ2-1; the match to TRBD1 covers 8 bases. The ends lost 4 bases at V and 5 bases at J; junction bases unmatched: 7. The CDR3 is 15 amino acids. The V gene's germline CDR1 is MNHEY and CDR2 SVGAGI. The CDR3 loop reads CASSSSGQGDNEQFF. The CDR3 nucleotides read TGTGCCAGCAGTTCCTCCGGACAGGGAGACAATGAGCAGTTCTTC.

This clonotype was recorded many times. The CDR3 sequence is CSARVGTSDTQYF. Written as DNA, the CDR3 is TGCAGTGCTAGGGTAGGGACTTCAGATACGCAGTATTTT. V is TRBV20-1 and J is TRBJ2-3; D possibly corresponds to TRBD2 (6 bases). V was cut by 3 bases and J by 4 bases, with 11 bases left in between. In germline, CDR1 is DFQATT, CDR2 SNEGSKA (reference sequence). The CDR3 sequence is 13 residues long.

This chain joins TRBV20-1 and TRBJ2-3; 7 nucleotides line up with TRBD2. The CDR3 covers 17 residues. Germline V gene sequence: CDR1 DFQATT, CDR2 SNEGSKA (reference sequence). The J segment lost 0 bases and the V segment lost 0 bases, leaving 9 bases of the junction unmatched. Written as DNA, the CDR3 is TGCAGTGCTAGAGATCGTCTAGCGGCATCTAGCACAGATACGCAGTATTTT. Translated, it gives CSARDRLAASSTDTQYF.

Points on this clonotype: A much more abundant neighbour one base away suggests this may be a read error. The chain has TRBV7-2 and TRBJ1-5, with 7 bases matching TRBD1. The V gene's germline CDR1 is SGHTA and CDR2 FQGNSA. The length of the CDR3 is 15 residues. After removal of 5 bases from V and 1 base from J, the junction contained 5 bases not matched to a gene. The CDR3 DNA sequence: TGTGCCAGCAGCCCCCAACAGGGGAGCAATCAGCCCCAGCATTTT. Amino acid sequence: CASSPQQGSNQPQHF.

In its sample, this clonotype was seen many times. This chain connects TRBV6-5 to TRBJ2-1; TRBD2 matches 9 bases. The germline V gene has CDR1 MNHEY and CDR2 SVGAGI. V dropped 0 bases and J dropped 1; count of bases not matched to a gene: 1. The CDR3 has 16 residues. In DNA, the CDR3 is TGTGCCAGCAGTTACTCGCGGGGGGGTTCCTACAATGAGCAGTTCTTC. Its translation is CASSYSRGGSYNEQFF.